Listed here are 27 T cell receptor beta chains from one sample, sequenced in a study of post-analysis software for immune sequencing data. TCR beta cDNA libraries included unique molecular identifiers. Each CDR3 protein is one row after TCRdb ran MiXCR on the PCR reads. The sample includes hundreds of thousands of distinct CDR3 sequences, 25% to 30% seen only once; the top ten take around 0.56%. Findings of the study overall: Controls had lower frequencies than patients of a few TRBV segments, which included TRBV5-6, TRBV5-1 and TRBV20-1.

These receptors' antigens are unknown. The sequenced sample was blood. The receptors derive from a girl aged 5 to 17 with multiple sclerosis.

The gene calls are TRBV20-1 and TRBJ1-5, with TRBD1 identical over 9 bases. Trimming took 2 bases from V and 6 from J; bases not matched to a gene: 5. The CDR3 covers 14 residues. Germline V CDR1 and CDR2: DFQATT, SNEGSKA (reference sequence). This chain's CDR3 is CSARKDRGPQPQHF. The DNA of the CDR3 is TGCAGTGCTAGAAAGGACAGGGGCCCTCAGCCCCAGCATTTT.

The chain has TRBV28 and TRBJ2-3; 9 bases fit TRBD1. CDR3 length: 15 amino acids. The junction had 8 bases not matched to a gene; V was cut back by 5 bases and J by 5 bases. Germline V lookup: CDR1 MDHEN, CDR2 SYDVKM. The CDR3 bases are TGTGCCAGCAGTGACAGGGGGGTTCTGGAAGATACGCAGTATTTT. The encoded protein is CASSDRGVLEDTQYF.

The rearrangement links TRBV20-1 to TRBJ2-1, with D possibly TRBD1 on 5 matching bases. V lost 3 bases to trimming and J lost 12 bases, with 9 bases between them. The CDR3 loop spans 10 amino acids. Germline assignment: CDR1 DFQATT and CDR2 SNEGSKA (reference sequence). The CDR3, as DNA: TGCAGTGCTAGGAGTACAGGGCAGTTCTTC. Translating gives CSARSTGQFF.

This clonotype was observed a single time. V and J are TRBV11-2 and TRBJ2-1, with 8 bases that match TRBD2. Germline-derived CDR1 and CDR2 are SGHAT and FQNNGV. The CDR3 sequence is 14 residues long. The V and J ends lost 4 bases and 9 bases, in that order; junction bases with no gene match: 8. Written as DNA, the CDR3 is TGTGCCAGCAGCTCGGGACTAGGGGAAGGTGAGCAGTTCTTC. Amino acids: CASSSGLGEGEQFF.

This clonotype was observed a handful of times. The gene calls are TRBV20-1 and TRBJ2-2, with D possibly being TRBD2 (5 bases). Germline V gene sequence: CDR1 DFQATT, CDR2 SNEGSKA (reference sequence). CDR3 length: 13 residues. V shed 5 bases and J shed 7 bases, with 14 bases lying between them. In DNA, the CDR3 is TGCAGTGCTTCGAGGGTGGTGGGCGGGGAGCTGTTTTTT. Its protein is CSASRVVGGELFF.

V usage is TRBV7-8 and J usage is TRBJ2-3, with D possibly being TRBD2 (6 bases). This CDR3 has 13 residues. CDR1 is SGHVS and CDR2 is FQNEAQ in the germline V gene. V gave up 8 bases and J gave up 4 bases, with 13 bases separating them. CDR3 DNA sequence: TGTGCCAGCGGGACCGGGAGCCCAGATACGCAGTATTTT. Protein sequence: CASGTGSPDTQYF.

The rearrangement joins TRBV7-2 to TRBJ1-5, with D tentatively TRBD1 (5 bases). Between the trimmed V and J ends, which lost 5 bases and 6 bases, there was a span of 17 bases. CDR1 is SGHTA, CDR2 FQGNSA, per germline. This CDR3 has 15 amino acids. CDR3 in DNA: TGTGCCAGCAGCCCTAGGCGGGGCGCCGGTCAGCCCCAGCATTTT. Its protein is CASSPRRGAGQPQHF.

In this sample, this clonotype turned up a few times. The chain uses TRBV28 and TRBJ1-1; no reliable D call. Germline lookup yields CDR1 MDHEN and CDR2 SYDVKM. The CDR3 covers 13 residues. Trimming removed 2 bases from V and 10 bases from J, with 14 bases in between. CDR3 nucleotide sequence: TGTGCCAGCAGTTTAGCACTCGGACCTTCAGCTTTCTTT. Amino acids: CASSLALGPSAFF.

This chain joins TRBV7-3 and TRBJ1-2; 9 bases map to TRBD1. This CDR3 contains 14 residues. Germline CDR1 and CDR2: SGHTA and FQGTGA. V shed 5 bases, J shed 6 bases, and the junction held 7 bases outside the gene matches. The CDR3 DNA is TGTGCCAGCAGCCGGGGACAGGGTAGAAATGGCTACACCTTC. Translating it yields CASSRGQGRNGYTF.

This clonotype came up many times. V is TRBV7-9 and J is TRBJ2-7, with 9 bases fitting TRBD2. V gave up 4 bases and J gave up 0 bases; unmatched junction bases: 4. CDR3 size: 15 residues. Germline V gene data show CDR1 as SEHNR and CDR2 as FQNEAQ (reference sequence). The CDR3 nucleotides are TGTGCCAGCAGCTCCAGCGGGAGGCGCTCCTACGAGCAGTACTTC. This encodes CASSSSGRRSYEQYF.

The genes are TRBV12-3 or TRBV12-4 and TRBJ1-4, with a weak D call TRBD1 (6 bases). This CDR3 comprises 15 residues. The V end lost 1 base, the J end lost 5 bases, and 11 bases lay between the germline ends. Written as DNA, the CDR3 is TGTGCCAGCAGTTTAGACTTACAGGGCAATGAAAAACTGTTTTTT. It is translated as CASSLDLQGNEKLFF.

The chain couples TRBV20-1 to TRBJ1-2, with 10 bases aligning to TRBD1. The junction had 5 bases not matched to a gene; V was cut back by 3 bases and J by 4 bases. CDR1 is DFQATT and CDR2 is SNEGSKA in the germline V gene (reference sequence). CDR3 size: 14 residues. In DNA, the CDR3 is TGCAGTGCTAGTGACAGGGGGCGCGCCTATGGCTACACCTTC. It translates to CSASDRGRAYGYTF.

The genes are TRBV9 and TRBJ2-3; TRBD1 is a possible D gene (5 bases). Germline V lookup: CDR1 SGDLS, CDR2 YYNGEE. The CDR3 is made up of 14 amino acids. V was trimmed by 0 bases and J by 5 bases, leaving 10 bases between them. The CDR3 here is CASSVAQGRDTQYF. CDR3 nucleotides: TGTGCCAGCAGCGTAGCGCAGGGTCGAGATACGCAGTATTTT.

This chain uses TRBV29-1 with TRBJ2-7, with 14 nucleotides matching TRBD2. From germline, CDR1 is SQVTM and CDR2 ANQGSEA. Trimming cost V 4 bases and J 2 bases; bases outside gene matches: 19. There are 20 residues in the CDR3. This CDR3 reads CSVVDDGPGLAGAWAYEQYF. CDR3 DNA sequence: TGCAGCGTTGTGGATGATGGACCGGGACTAGCGGGAGCTTGGGCCTACGAGCAGTACTTC.

This clonotype came up once. A clone one base away is much larger, so this may be a read error. The chain employs TRBV7-2 and TRBJ2-6; a possible D gene is TRBD1 (5 bases). The CDR3 spans 16 residues. Germline CDR1 and CDR2: SGHTA and FQGNSA. DNA of the CDR3: TGTGCCGGCAGCCGATCAGGGCTGGCTGGGGCCAACGTCCTGACTTTC. Protein product: CAGSRSGLAGANVLTF.

The rearrangement uses TRBV18 and TRBJ2-3; TRBD1 is a possible D gene (6 bases). This CDR3 is built from 17 residues. Germline lookup yields CDR1 KGHSH and CDR2 LQKENI. The V end was cut by 2 bases, the J end by 2 bases, with 17 bases between. In DNA, the CDR3 is TGTGCCAGCTCACCAAGGCCCCCACAGGGTTCCACAGATACGCAGTATTTT. Its translation is CASSPRPPQGSTDTQYF. The whole variable domain, filled in from reference TRBV18 and TRBJ2-3, reads NAGVMQNPRHLVRRRGQEARLRCSPMKGHSHVYWYRQLPEEGLKFMVYLQKENIIDESGMPKERFSAEFPKEGPSILRIQQVVRGDSAAYFCASSPRPPQGSTDTQYFGPGTRLTVL.

This clonotype has more than one count but fewer than ten. V usage is TRBV4-2 and J usage is TRBJ2-3, with no clear D. Per the germline V gene, CDR1 is LGHNA and CDR2 is YNFKEQ. The CDR3 is 14 amino acids. The V end was cut by 5 bases, the J end by 6 bases, with 15 bases between. CDR3 in amino acids: CASSKRTLWDTQYF. CDR3 coding DNA: TGTGCCAGCAGCAAACGGACCCTATGGGATACGCAGTATTTT.

The V and J genes are TRBV28 and TRBJ2-1, with D possibly being TRBD2 (5 bases). V shed 5 bases and J shed 6 bases, with 17 bases lying between them. The CDR3 has 15 amino acids. Germline assignment: CDR1 MDHEN and CDR2 SYDVKM. The CDR3 coding sequence is TGTGCCAGCAGTCCCCGGGGTAGCGTGGGCAATGAGCAGTTCTTC. Residues: CASSPRGSVGNEQFF.

About this clonotype itself: An end of the junction differs from the germline gene, which may be a read error. CDR3 DNA sequence: TGTGCCAGCGGTGAATTTGGGGTGGTAAAAGAGACCCAGTACTTC. The encoded protein is CASGEFGVVKETQYF. The chain has TRBV2 and TRBJ2-5; D unresolved. CDR1 SNHLY and CDR2 FYNNEI come from the germline V gene. This CDR3 region has 15 residues.

This clonotype was picked up a small number of times. The rearrangement uses TRBV20-1 and TRBJ2-3; 11 nucleotides agree with TRBD2. Trimming removed 5 bases from V and 4 bases from J; junction bases left unmatched: 5. Germline loops: CDR1 DFQATT, CDR2 SNEGSKA (reference sequence). The CDR3 runs to 14 residues. The chain's CDR3 is CSARTSGGADTQYF. The CDR3 DNA reads TGCAGTGCTCGAACTAGCGGGGGTGCAGATACGCAGTATTTT.

This clonotype has a handful of counts. The V call is TRBV6-1, the J call TRBJ2-7, with D perhaps matching TRBD1 (6 bases). This CDR3 spans 16 amino acids. V shed 6 bases and J shed 3 bases, with 21 bases lying between them. Germline loops: CDR1 MNHNS, CDR2 SASEGT. The CDR3 reads CASSKSTGQGFYEQYF. In DNA form, the CDR3 reads TGTGCCAGCAGCAAATCGACAGGCCAGGGGTTCTACGAGCAGTACTTC.

V and J are TRBV5-1 and TRBJ1-1; D uncertain. This CDR3 is built from 13 residues. V was pared by 5 bases and J by 8 bases, with 16 bases between. The germline gives CDR1 SGHRS, CDR2 YFSETQ. The CDR3 nucleotides are TGCGCCAGCAGTCCAACTCCAGCCCGAGAAGCTTTCTTT. Protein sequence: CASSPTPAREAFF.

This clonotype was seen a few times. The rearrangement joins TRBV5-5 to TRBJ2-6, with TRBD1 matching 7 bases. Germline V gene data show CDR1 as SGHKS and CDR2 as YYEKEE (reference sequence). The trim removed 3 bases at V and 1 base at J, leaving 10 bases unmatched. CDR3 size: 18 residues. The CDR3 coding sequence is TGTGCCAGCAGCTCCCAGACAGGGACAGATTCTGGGGCCAACGTCCTGACTTTC. Protein product: CASSSQTGTDSGANVLTF.

This clonotype has just a few counts. This chain links TRBV18 with TRBJ2-7; TRBD2 is a possible D gene (6 bases). CDR3 length: 14 residues. Trimming removed 3 bases at V and 5 bases at J, with 14 bases between. In germline, CDR1 is KGHSH, CDR2 LQKENI. This chain's CDR3 is CASSPGGGTDEQYF. CDR3 nucleotides: TGTGCCAGCTCACCGGGGGGAGGTACTGACGAGCAGTACTTC.

CDR3 DNA: TGCGCCAGCAGCTTGTCTGTTCGCGGGGGGGTTGTGGCAGATACGCAGTATTTT. Its translation: CASSLSVRGGVVADTQYF. The chain joins TRBV5-1 to TRBJ2-3, with 9 bases aligning to TRBD2. The trim removed 1 base at V and 4 bases at J, leaving 13 bases unmatched. The V gene's germline CDR1 is SGHRS and CDR2 YFSETQ. This CDR3 contains 18 residues.

This clonotype was detected only a few times. The chain uses TRBV29-1 and TRBJ2-1, with TRBD1 matching 8 bases. V was pared by 6 bases and J by 1 base, with 5 bases of the junction left unmatched. Germline V gene sequence: CDR1 SQVTM, CDR2 ANQGSEA. The CDR3 has 14 residues. The CDR3: CSVLGDRSYNEQFF. The CDR3 DNA sequence: TGCAGCGTCCTAGGGGACAGGTCCTACAATGAGCAGTTCTTC.

This clonotype was seen a few times. V usage is TRBV5-1 and J usage is TRBJ2-4; D remains unclear. The V end lost 4 bases, the J end lost 6 bases, and 11 bases lay between the germline ends. The germline V gene encodes CDR1 SGHRS and CDR2 YFSETQ. CDR3 length equals 13 residues. CDR3 bases: TGCGCCAGCAGCCTTGCTTTAGTAAACATTCAGTACTTC. Encoded protein: CASSLALVNIQYF.